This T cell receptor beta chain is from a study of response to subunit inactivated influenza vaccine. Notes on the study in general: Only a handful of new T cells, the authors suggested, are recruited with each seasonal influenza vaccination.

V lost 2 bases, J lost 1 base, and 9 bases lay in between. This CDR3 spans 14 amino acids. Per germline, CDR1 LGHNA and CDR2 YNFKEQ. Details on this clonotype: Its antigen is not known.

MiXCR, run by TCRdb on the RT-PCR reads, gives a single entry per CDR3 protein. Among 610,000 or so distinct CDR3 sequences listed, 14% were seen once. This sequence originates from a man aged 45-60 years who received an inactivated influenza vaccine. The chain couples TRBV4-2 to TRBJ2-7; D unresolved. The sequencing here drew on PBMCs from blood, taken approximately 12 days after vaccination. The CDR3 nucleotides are TGTGCCAGCAGCCAACCCACTGGTTCCTACGAGCAGTACTTC. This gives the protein CASSQPTGSYEQYF.